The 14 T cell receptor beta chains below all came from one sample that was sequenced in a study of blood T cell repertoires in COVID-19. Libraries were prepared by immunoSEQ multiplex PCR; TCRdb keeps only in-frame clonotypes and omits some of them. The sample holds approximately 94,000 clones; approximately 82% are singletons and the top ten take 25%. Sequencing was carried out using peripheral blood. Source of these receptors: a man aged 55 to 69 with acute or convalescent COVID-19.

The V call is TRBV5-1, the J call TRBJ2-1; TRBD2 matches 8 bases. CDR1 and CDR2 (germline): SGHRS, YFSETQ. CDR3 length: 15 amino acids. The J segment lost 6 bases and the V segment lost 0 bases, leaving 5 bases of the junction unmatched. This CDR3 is CASSLDRGGLNEQFF. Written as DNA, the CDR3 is TGCGCCAGCAGCTTGGACCGGGGGGGCCTCAATGAGCAGTTCTTC.

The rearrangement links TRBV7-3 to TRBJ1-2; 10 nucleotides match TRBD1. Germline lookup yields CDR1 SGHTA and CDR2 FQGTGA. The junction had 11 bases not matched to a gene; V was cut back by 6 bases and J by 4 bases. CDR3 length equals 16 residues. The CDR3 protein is CASSPAGTGVGYGYTF. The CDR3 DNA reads TGTGCCAGCAGTCCCGCCGGGACAGGGGTTGGCTATGGCTACACCTTC.

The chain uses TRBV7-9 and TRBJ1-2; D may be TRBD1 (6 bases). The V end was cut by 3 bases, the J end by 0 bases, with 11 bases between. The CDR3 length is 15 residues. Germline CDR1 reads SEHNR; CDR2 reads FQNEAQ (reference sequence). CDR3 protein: CASSFSGTPNYGYTF. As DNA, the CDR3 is TGTGCCAGCAGCTTCTCCGGGACACCTAACTATGGCTACACCTTC.

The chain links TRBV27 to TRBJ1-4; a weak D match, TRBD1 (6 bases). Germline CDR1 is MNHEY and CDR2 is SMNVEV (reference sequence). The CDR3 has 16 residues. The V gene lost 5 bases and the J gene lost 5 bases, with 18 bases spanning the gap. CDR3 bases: TGTGCCAGCAGTCTCTCATGGGGGGGCCTGAATGAAAAACTGTTTTTT. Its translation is CASSLSWGGLNEKLFF.

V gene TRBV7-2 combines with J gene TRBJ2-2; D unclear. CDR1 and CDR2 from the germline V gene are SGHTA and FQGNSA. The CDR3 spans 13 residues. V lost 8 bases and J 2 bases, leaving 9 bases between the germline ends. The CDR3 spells CASGGGNTGELFF. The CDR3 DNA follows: TGTGCCAGCGGCGGCGGTAACACCGGGGAGCTGTTTTTT.

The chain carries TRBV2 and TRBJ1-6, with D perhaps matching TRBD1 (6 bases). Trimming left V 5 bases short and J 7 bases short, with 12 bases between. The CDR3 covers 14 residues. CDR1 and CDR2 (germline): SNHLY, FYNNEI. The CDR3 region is CASSLGQRNSPLHF. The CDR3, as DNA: TGTGCCAGCAGTCTAGGACAGAGAAATTCACCCCTCCACTTT.

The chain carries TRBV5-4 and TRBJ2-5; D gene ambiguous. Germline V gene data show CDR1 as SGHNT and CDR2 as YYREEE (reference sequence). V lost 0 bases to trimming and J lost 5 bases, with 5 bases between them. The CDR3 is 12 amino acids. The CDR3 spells CASSLAMETQYF. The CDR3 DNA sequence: TGTGCCAGCAGCTTGGCCATGGAGACCCAGTACTTC.

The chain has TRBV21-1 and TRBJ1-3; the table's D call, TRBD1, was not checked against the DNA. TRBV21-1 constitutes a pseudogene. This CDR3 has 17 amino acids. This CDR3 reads CASSKRRGTGNGNTIYF. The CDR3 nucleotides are TGTGCCAGCAGCAAAAGGAGGGGGACAGGGAACGGAAACACCATATATTTT.

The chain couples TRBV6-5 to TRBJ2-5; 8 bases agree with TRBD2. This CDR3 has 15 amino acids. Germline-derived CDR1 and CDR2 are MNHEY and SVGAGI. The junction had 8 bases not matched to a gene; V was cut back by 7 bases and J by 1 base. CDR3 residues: CASTNSGGLQETQYF. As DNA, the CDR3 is TGTGCCAGCACAAACAGCGGGGGCCTCCAAGAGACCCAGTACTTC.

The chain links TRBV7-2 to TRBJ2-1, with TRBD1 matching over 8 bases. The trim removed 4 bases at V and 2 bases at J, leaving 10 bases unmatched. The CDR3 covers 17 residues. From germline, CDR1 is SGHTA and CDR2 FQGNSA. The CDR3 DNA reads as TGTGCCAGCAGCTCTCGATCGACAGGGGTCACCTACAATGAGCAGTTCTTC. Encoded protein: CASSSRSTGVTYNEQFF.

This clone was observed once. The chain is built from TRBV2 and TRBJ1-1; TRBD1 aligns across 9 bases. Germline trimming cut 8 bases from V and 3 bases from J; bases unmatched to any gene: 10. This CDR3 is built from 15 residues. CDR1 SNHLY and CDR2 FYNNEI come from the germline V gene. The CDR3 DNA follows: TGTGCCAGCTTAAAAGGACAGGGGAGCGACACTGAAGCTTTCTTT. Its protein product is CASLKGQGSDTEAFF.

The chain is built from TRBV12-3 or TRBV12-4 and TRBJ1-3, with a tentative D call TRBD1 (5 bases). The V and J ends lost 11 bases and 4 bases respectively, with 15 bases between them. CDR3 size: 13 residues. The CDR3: CASGGFSGNTIYF. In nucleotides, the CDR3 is TGTGCCTCCGGGGGTTTCTCGGGAAACACCATATATTTT.

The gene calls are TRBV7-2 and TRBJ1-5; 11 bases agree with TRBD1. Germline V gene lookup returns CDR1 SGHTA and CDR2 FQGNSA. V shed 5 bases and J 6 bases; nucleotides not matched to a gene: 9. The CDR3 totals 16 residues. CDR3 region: CASSVHGTGGAQPQHF. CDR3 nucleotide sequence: TGTGCCAGCAGCGTCCACGGGACAGGGGGTGCTCAGCCCCAGCATTTT. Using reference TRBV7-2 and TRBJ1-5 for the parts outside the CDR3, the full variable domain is GAGVSQSPSNKVTEKGKDVELRCDPISGHTALYWYRQSLGQGLEFLIYFQGNSAPDKSGLPSDRFSAERTGGSVSTLTIQRTQQEDSAVYLCASSVHGTGGAQPQHFGDGTRLSIL.

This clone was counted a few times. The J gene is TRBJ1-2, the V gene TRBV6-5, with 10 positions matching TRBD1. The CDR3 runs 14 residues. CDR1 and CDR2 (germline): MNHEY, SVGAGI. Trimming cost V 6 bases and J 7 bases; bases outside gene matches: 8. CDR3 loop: CASSLTGGSAGYTF. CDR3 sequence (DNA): TGTGCCAGCAGCCTGACAGGGGGCTCCGCTGGCTACACCTTC.